The entry below gives a single T cell receptor (beta chain) sequence along with its context. The sample originates from a study of cytomegalovirus exposure and HLA in healthy donors. The J segment lost 6 bases and the V segment lost 0 bases, leaving 3 bases of the junction unmatched. The CDR3 totals 15 residues. The germline CDR1 and CDR2 sequences are MGHRA and YSYEKL. The PCR contained 60 Vbeta and 13 Jbeta primers. Repertoires were generated with immunoSEQ multiplex PCR, while TCRdb's copy carries only in-frame clones and drops some. The top ten clones hold 1% to 1.5% of a sample with roughly 190,000 clones, about 89% of them seen once.

V gene TRBV4-1 combines with J gene TRBJ1-5; 9 bases fit TRBD1. The TCR originated in a man between 25 and 39 years old in good health and CMV-seronegative. Sequenced sample: PBMCs. The CDR3 spells CASSQEGTGRQPQHF. CDR3 DNA sequence: TGCGCCAGCAGCCAAGAAGGGACAGGGCGTCAGCCCCAGCATTTT.